These 16 T cell receptor beta chains were all obtained from the same sample, sequenced in a study of CD8 T cells in Susac syndrome. When the RNA was reverse transcribed, random hexamers were used with an input of about 0.5 to 1 ug. TCRdb passed the immunoSEQ multiplex PCR reads through MiXCR, listing each CDR3 protein once. The table includes about 190,000 distinct CDR3 sequences, under 97% detected once. The sequencing input was CD4+ T cells from PBMCs. Source of these receptors: a human donor with Susac syndrome.

This rearrangement joins TRBV6-6 to TRBJ2-5; D gene unclear. There are 12 residues in the CDR3. Trimming removed 6 bases from V and 1 base from J, with 6 bases in between. Germline assignment: CDR1 MNHNY and CDR2 SVGAGI (reference sequence). The CDR3 DNA reads as TGTGCCAGCAGATTCCTCCAAGAGACCCAGTACTTC. This codes for CASRFLQETQYF.

This clonotype was recorded once. V gene TRBV12-5 combines with J gene TRBJ2-1, with a tentative D call TRBD1 (6 bases). Looked up from germline, CDR1 is LGHNT and CDR2 is FRNRAP. This CDR3 contains 18 residues. V was trimmed by 5 bases and J by 0 bases, leaving 20 bases between them. CDR3 coding DNA: TGTGCTAGTGGTCAAACAGGGAAGTTTGAGAGCTCCTACAATGAGCAGTTCTTC. It encodes CASGQTGKFESSYNEQFF.

The genes are TRBV6-5 and TRBJ2-5, with a weak D call TRBD1 (6 bases). Trimming took 6 bases from V and 4 from J, leaving 18 bases between them. CDR3 length: 15 amino acids. Looked up from germline, CDR1 is MNHEY and CDR2 is SVGAGI. The CDR3: CASSRSGQKLETQYF. DNA of the CDR3: TGTGCCAGCAGCCGATCAGGACAGAAACTAGAGACCCAGTACTTC.

The chain employs TRBV12-3 or TRBV12-4 and TRBJ2-7, with D perhaps matching TRBD1 (5 bases). V lost 3 bases and J 7 bases, leaving 16 bases between the germline ends. The CDR3 has 14 residues. In DNA, the CDR3 is TGTGCCAGCAGTTTCACGACAGTCGGTGGAGAGCAGTACTTC. Translated, it gives CASSFTTVGGEQYF.

The chain couples TRBV6-2 or TRBV6-3 to TRBJ2-7; D gene uncertain. Germline lookup yields CDR1 MNHEY and CDR2 SVGEGT. V was clipped by 10 bases and J by 5 bases, with 12 bases between them. The CDR3 has 11 amino acids. The CDR3 region is CATAHSDEQYF. CDR3 bases: TGTGCCACAGCCCATTCCGACGAGCAGTACTTC.

The sample holds one count of this clonotype. The chain couples TRBV10-3 to TRBJ2-7; D may be TRBD1 (9 bases). The V gene's germline CDR1 is ENHRY and CDR2 SYGVKD. Trimming took off 4 bases at V and 7 bases at J, with 23 bases between the two ends. The CDR3 consists of 16 residues. CDR3 residues: CAISAGGGTGNWEQYF. The CDR3 DNA is TGTGCCATCAGTGCCGGGGGGGGGACAGGGAACTGGGAGCAGTACTTC.

The rearrangement joins TRBV20-1 to TRBJ2-3; the match to TRBD2 covers 13 bases. The CDR3 runs to 15 residues. Germline V CDR1 and CDR2: DFQATT, SNEGSKA (reference sequence). V lost 3 bases and J lost 5; bases outside the gene matches: 5. The CDR3 loop reads CSASGTSGDQDTQYF. CDR3 DNA sequence: TGCAGTGCTAGCGGGACTAGCGGGGATCAAGATACGCAGTATTTT.

V is TRBV6-2 or TRBV6-3 and J is TRBJ1-2; D is unresolved. V lost 10 bases to trimming and J lost 8 bases, with 8 bases between them. The CDR3 extends over 9 amino acids. Germline CDR1 MNHEY, CDR2 SVGEGT. CDR3 sequence (DNA): TGTGCCACCAACCTAGGCTACACCTTC. It translates to CATNLGYTF.

The chain uses TRBV27 and TRBJ1-2; 7 bases are shared with TRBD1. The germline gives CDR1 MNHEY, CDR2 SMNVEV (reference sequence). The CDR3 has 15 residues. V shed 5 bases, J shed 0 bases, and the junction held 6 bases outside the gene matches. This CDR3 is CASSPGTVANYGYTF. The CDR3 DNA reads as TGTGCCAGCAGTCCCGGGACAGTAGCTAACTATGGCTACACCTTC.

This clonotype was observed a handful of times. The CDR3 loop is CASSLGAGLQETQYF. CDR3 nucleotide sequence: TGTGCCAGCAGCTTAGGGGCCGGACTACAAGAGACCCAGTACTTC. The chain combines TRBV7-2 with TRBJ2-5; D perhaps matches TRBD2 (6 bases). In germline, CDR1 is SGHTA, CDR2 FQGNSA. CDR3 size: 15 residues. V was shortened by 1 base and J by 2 bases, with 11 bases between the two germline ends.

The rearrangement joins TRBV5-1 to TRBJ2-3; D is perhaps TRBD1 (6 bases). Germline CDR1 is SGHRS and CDR2 is YFSETQ. The CDR3 spans 14 residues. The V gene lost 5 bases and the J gene lost 4 bases, with 14 bases spanning the gap. CDR3 nucleotides: TGCGCCAGCAGACCCGGACCAGGGGCAGATACGCAGTATTTT. Residues: CASRPGPGADTQYF.

The gene calls are TRBV18 and TRBJ2-1; D tentatively reads TRBD1 or TRBD2 (6 bases each). Trimming shortened V by 4 bases and J by 4 bases, and 17 bases separated the two germline ends. The CDR3 is 16 amino acids. Per the germline V gene, CDR1 is KGHSH and CDR2 is LQKENI. The CDR3 DNA is TGTGCCAGCTCACGAAACGAGGGGGGAAATTACAATGAGCAGTTCTTC. It encodes CASSRNEGGNYNEQFF.

The chain combines TRBV10-3 with TRBJ2-1; a possible D gene is TRBD2 (6 bases). The CDR3 has 14 amino acids. V lost 10 bases to trimming and J lost 7 bases, with 20 bases between them. Germline assignment: CDR1 ENHRY and CDR2 SYGVKD. This CDR3 is CATLGGASGNEQFF. The CDR3 DNA reads as TGTGCCACGTTAGGCGGGGCTTCGGGAAATGAGCAGTTCTTC.

The chain carries TRBV5-1 and TRBJ2-7, with a tentative D call TRBD1 (5 bases). CDR1 and CDR2 from the germline V gene are SGHRS and YFSETQ. The V end lost 2 bases, the J end lost 5 bases, and 14 bases lay between the germline ends. This CDR3 has 14 residues. CDR3 residues: CASSFPREPHEQYF. CDR3 nucleotides: TGCGCCAGCAGCTTTCCCAGGGAACCTCACGAGCAGTACTTC.

The chain has TRBV30 and TRBJ1-6, with 9 positions matching TRBD1. CDR3 size: 12 residues. CDR1 GTSNPN and CDR2 SVGIG come from the germline V gene (reference sequence). The ends lost 8 bases at V and 9 bases at J; junction bases unmatched: 5. CDR3 amino acids: CATGQGSSPLHF. In nucleotides, the CDR3 is TGTGCCACAGGACAGGGGAGTTCACCCCTCCACTTT.

The chain recombines TRBV5-6 with TRBJ2-7, with 12 bases matching TRBD1. V gave up 2 bases and J gave up 5 bases; unmatched junction bases: 5. Germline CDR1 SGHDT, CDR2 YYEEEE. The length of the CDR3 is 15 residues. This chain's CDR3 is CASSLPGQGAHEQYF. DNA for the CDR3: TGTGCCAGCAGCTTACCGGGACAGGGGGCGCACGAGCAGTACTTC.